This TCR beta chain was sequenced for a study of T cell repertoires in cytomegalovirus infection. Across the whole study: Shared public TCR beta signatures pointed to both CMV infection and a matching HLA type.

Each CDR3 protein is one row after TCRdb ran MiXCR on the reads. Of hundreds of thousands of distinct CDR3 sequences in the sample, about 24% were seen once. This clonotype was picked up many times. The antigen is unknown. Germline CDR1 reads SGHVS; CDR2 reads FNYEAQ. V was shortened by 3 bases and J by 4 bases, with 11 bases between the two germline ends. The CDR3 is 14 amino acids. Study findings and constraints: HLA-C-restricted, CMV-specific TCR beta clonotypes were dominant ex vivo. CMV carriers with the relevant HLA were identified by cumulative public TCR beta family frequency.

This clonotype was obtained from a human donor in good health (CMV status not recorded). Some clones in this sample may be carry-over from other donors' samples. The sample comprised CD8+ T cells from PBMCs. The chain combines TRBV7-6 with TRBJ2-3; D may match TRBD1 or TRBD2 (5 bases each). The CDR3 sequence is CASSLTGTADTQYF. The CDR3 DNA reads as TGTGCCAGCAGCTTGACCGGGACCGCAGATACGCAGTATTTT.